The clone carrying this TCR beta chain was detected once. The antigen is undetermined. There are 15 residues in the CDR3. CDR1 is MNHNS, CDR2 SASEGT, per germline. Trimming at V came to 6 bases and at J to 4 bases, leaving 9 bases not matched to a gene. The sample is drawn from a study of OX40 agonist ivuxolimab in advanced cancers. The overall study: Previous treatment with anti-PD-1, anti-PD-L1 or anti-CTLA-4 therapy was allowed; over 35% had received some. Among those treated, three patients had partial responses, one with hepatocellular carcinoma and two with cutaneous melanoma.

Points from the study as a whole: Dose levels from 0.1 to 3.0 mg/kg saw CD4+ and CD8+ blood T cells expand clonally by week 6.

Baseline was the first blood sampling point, followed by cycle 4 day 1 and cycle 7 day 1. Clones were sequenced by immunoSEQ multiplex PCR, and TCRdb holds only the in-frame ones, with some missing. The data show about 31,000 clones, with 80% to 95% seen just once and 4.5% to 5% held by the top ten. The sequencing used CD4+ or CD8+ T cells sorted from blood, collected in a trial of the OX40 agonist ivuxolimab. This TCR came from an adult with an advanced solid tumor such as melanoma, head and neck, liver or kidney cancer. The chain is built from TRBV6-1 and TRBJ1-5; 7 bases map to TRBD1. The CDR3 loop reads CASRGPGQRNQPQHF. The CDR3 nucleotides are TGTGCCAGCAGGGGACCGGGACAGCGGAATCAGCCCCAGCATTTT.